The clone carrying this T cell receptor (beta chain) has just a few counts. The target antigen is unknown. This CDR3 is built from 15 residues. The V end was cut by 1 base, the J end by 6 bases, with 15 bases between. Germline CDR1 is MGHDK and CDR2 is SYGVNS. One entry per CDR3 protein, called by TCRdb with MiXCR from the reads. The sample consists of fewer than 1,000,000 distinct CDR3 sequences, less than 35% of them appearing once. This record belongs to a study of T cell repertoires in cytomegalovirus infection. The sequencing used cultured CD8+ T cells from PBMCs, collected from culture after CMV antigen stimulation. The V call is TRBV25-1, the J call TRBJ1-2; D is undetermined. The clonotype originates from a human donor in good health (CMV status not recorded). Some clones in this sample may be carry-over from other donors' samples. The CDR3 DNA sequence: TGTGCCAGCAGTGAATTCTTCGGAGGCCGGGATGGCTACACCTTC. Its translation: CASSEFFGGRDGYTF.